This T cell receptor (beta chain) was documented in a study of cytomegalovirus exposure and HLA in healthy donors. Overall study results and limits: Later, an analysis found that TCR clusters from the first cohort tended to co-occur in the 130 or so validation repertoires. Per published reports, the classifier diagnosed cytomegalovirus status with high specificity and sensitivity. Overall, around 160 TCR beta chains were annotated as cytomegalovirus-associated.

Germline CDR1 is SGHRS and CDR2 is YFSETQ. The ends lost 4 bases at V and 0 bases at J; junction bases unmatched: 4. This CDR3 contains 18 residues. TCRdb's copy holds only in-frame clones and misses some; the assay was immunoSEQ multiplex PCR. The table has approximately 200,000 clones, about 81% seen once; the top ten hold 0.95% to 1.5%. A note on this clone: What it recognizes is unknown.

This chain links TRBV5-1 with TRBJ2-2; 15 bases match TRBD2. The receptor was isolated from a woman younger than 45 in good health and CMV-seronegative. The specimen sequenced was PBMCs. CDR3 coding DNA: TGCGCCAGCAGCCTGGGACTAGCGGGGGGCTCGAACACCGGGGAGCTGTTTTTT. This encodes CASSLGLAGGSNTGELFF.